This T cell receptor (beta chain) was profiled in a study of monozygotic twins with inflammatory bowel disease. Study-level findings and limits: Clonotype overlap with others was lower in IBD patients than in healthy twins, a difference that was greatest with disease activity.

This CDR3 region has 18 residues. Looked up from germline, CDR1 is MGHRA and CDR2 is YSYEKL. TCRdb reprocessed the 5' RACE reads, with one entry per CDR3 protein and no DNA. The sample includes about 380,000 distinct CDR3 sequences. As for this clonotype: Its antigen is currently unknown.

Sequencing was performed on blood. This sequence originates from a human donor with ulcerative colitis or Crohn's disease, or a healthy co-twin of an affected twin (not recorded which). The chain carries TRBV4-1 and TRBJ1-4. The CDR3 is CASSREGGFVATNEKLFF.